The 11 T cell receptor beta chains below all came from one sample that was sequenced in a study of control samples from healthy donors and cancer patients. Some clones are missing from TCRdb's copy, which holds only in-frame ones; the method was immunoSEQ multiplex PCR. Of over 100,000 clones in the sample, roughly 90% were seen once. The material sequenced was blood. These receptors were obtained from a man between 40 and 49 years old in good health.

Here the CDR3 DNA reads TGCGCCAGCAGGCCCACAGGCTCTGGAAACACCATATATTTT. As protein: CASRPTGSGNTIYF. This chain links TRBV10-2 with TRBJ1-3, with D perhaps TRBD1 (5 bases). This CDR3 spans 14 amino acids. Germline assignment: CDR1 WSHSY and CDR2 SAAADI. Trimming took off 6 bases at V and 0 bases at J, with 9 bases between the two ends.

As to this clone: Within the sample, other DNA sequences also encode this same CDR3. The J gene is TRBJ1-1, the V gene TRBV5-4; possibly TRBD1 for D (5 bases). V was pared by 2 bases and J by 4 bases, with 18 bases between. The CDR3 extends over 16 amino acids. Germline values: CDR1 SGHNT, CDR2 YYREEE (reference sequence). The CDR3 bases are TGTGCCAGCAGCTTACCCGGGCCCATAAGGGGCACTGAAGCTTTCTTT. Translated: CASSLPGPIRGTEAFF.

This chain's CDR3 is CASSTDRGPSTDTQYF. CDR3 bases: TGTGCCAGTAGTACCGACAGGGGACCGTCCACAGATACGCAGTATTTT. This chain links TRBV19 with TRBJ2-3; the match to TRBD1 covers 8 bases. This CDR3 spans 16 amino acids. In germline, CDR1 is LNHDA, CDR2 SQIVND (reference sequence). Trimming cost V 4 bases and J 2 bases; bases outside gene matches: 8.

The chain recombines TRBV6-5 with TRBJ1-6; D remains ambiguous. The germline V gene has CDR1 MNHEY and CDR2 SVGAGI. This CDR3 is built from 15 residues. Trimming stripped 7 bases from V and 4 bases from J, with 14 bases between. The DNA for the CDR3 is TGTGCCAGCAACCTAAGCCCTGGATATAATTCACCCCTCCACTTT. Translating gives CASNLSPGYNSPLHF.

The chain combines TRBV7-2 with TRBJ1-2; maybe TRBD1 (5 bases). CDR3 length equals 15 residues. The V gene's germline CDR1 is SGHTA and CDR2 FQGNSA. V was clipped by 3 bases and J by 4 bases, with 15 bases between them. The CDR3 loop is CASSLGLHNPYGYTF. The CDR3 DNA sequence: TGTGCCAGCAGCTTGGGACTTCATAATCCCTATGGCTACACCTTC. The variable domain in full, with the rest retrieved from reference TRBV7-2 and TRBJ1-2, is GAGVSQSPSNKVTEKGKDVELRCDPISGHTALYWYRQSLGQGLEFLIYFQGNSAPDKSGLPSDRFSAERTGGSVSTLTIQRTQQEDSAVYLCASSLGLHNPYGYTFGSGTRLTVV.

The chain joins TRBV5-1 to TRBJ1-2; D remains unclear. Germline V gene data show CDR1 as SGHRS and CDR2 as YFSETQ. The CDR3 length is 13 residues. Trimming removed 0 bases at V and 7 bases at J, with 10 bases between. The CDR3, as DNA: TGCGCCAGCAGCTTGGTCGTAGAAGGTGGCTACACCTTC. It encodes CASSLVVEGGYTF.

The chain has TRBV12-5 and TRBJ2-7; maybe TRBD2 (5 bases). Deletions cut 5 bases from V and 0 bases from J, with 11 bases between. The CDR3 is 14 amino acids. Germline V gives CDR1 LGHNT, CDR2 FRNRAP. The CDR3 sequence: CASGTPGISYEQYF. CDR3 nucleotides: TGTGCTAGTGGTACACCCGGGATCTCCTACGAGCAGTACTTC.

The CDR3 DNA sequence: TGTGCCAGCAGTGAGCGGCGGGGGGGCCTGGAGACCCAGTACTTC. Its translation: CASSERRGGLETQYF. V is TRBV2 and J is TRBJ2-5; 9 bases agree with TRBD2. Germline lookup yields CDR1 SNHLY and CDR2 FYNNEI. The CDR3 has 15 amino acids. Unmatched junction bases numbered 7, after V lost 3 bases and J lost 5 bases.

The V and J genes are TRBV7-9 and TRBJ1-6; a weak D match, TRBD1 (5 bases). The CDR3 covers 17 residues. Germline lookup yields CDR1 SEHNR and CDR2 FQNEAQ (reference sequence). V was pared by 2 bases and J by 7 bases, with 18 bases between. DNA for the CDR3: TGTGCCAGCAGCTTAATGCAGGGAACTCTATTGAATTCACCCCTCCACTTT. It yields the protein CASSLMQGTLLNSPLHF.

This chain joins TRBV5-1 and TRBJ2-3; D call uncertain. Per germline, CDR1 SGHRS and CDR2 YFSETQ. V shed 0 bases and J shed 4 bases, with 3 bases lying between them. This CDR3 spans 12 amino acids. CDR3 sequence: CASSLVADTQYF. Here the CDR3 DNA reads TGCGCCAGCAGCTTGGTGGCAGATACGCAGTATTTT.

The rearrangement links TRBV2 to TRBJ1-2, with D uncertain. The germline V and J ends were trimmed by 7 bases and 4 bases, with 16 bases remaining between them. This CDR3 contains 14 residues. The V gene's germline CDR1 is SNHLY and CDR2 FYNNEI. The CDR3 sequence: CASIGSPSGYGYTF. The CDR3 bases are TGTGCCAGCATCGGAAGTCCGTCCGGCTATGGCTACACCTTC.